These T cell receptor beta chains were read from a single sample in a study of blood T cell repertoires in COVID-19. Generated by immunoSEQ multiplex PCR, the TCRdb table keeps only in-frame clones and is missing some. The sample yields about 140,000 clones, about 86% seen once. The sample taken for sequencing was peripheral blood. All receptors come from a woman aged 40 to 49 with acute or convalescent COVID-19. CDR3s include the opening cysteine and the closing phenylalanine or tryptophan. A D gene is named only where the DNA matches it firmly. Clone size, where shown, is once, few, many, or a class for clones that have expanded.

V gene: TRBV3-1/TRBV3-2
clone size: -
J gene: TRBJ1-3
D gene: -
CDR3 DNA: TGTGCCAGCAGCCAAGATAGTGATGGAAACACCATATATTTT
CDR3 protein: CASSQDSDGNTIYF

V gene: TRBV6-4
clone size: -
J gene: TRBJ1-1
D gene: TRBD1
CDR3 DNA: TGTGCCAGCAGAGTGGACAGGGACACTGAAGCTTTCTTT
CDR3 protein: CASRVDRDTEAFF

V gene: TRBV18
clone size: -
J gene: TRBJ1-3
D gene: -
CDR3 DNA: TGTGCCAGCTCACCGGTAGGAGGCTCTGGAAACACCATATATTTT
CDR3 protein: CASSPVGGSGNTIYF

V gene: TRBV5-8
clone size: -
J gene: TRBJ2-7
D gene: TRBD2
CDR3 DNA: TGTGCCAGCAGACCGACCGGACTAGCCGCTCACGAGCAGTACTTC
CDR3 protein: CASRPTGLAAHEQYF

V gene: TRBV11-1
clone size: -
J gene: TRBJ2-4
D gene: TRBD2
CDR3 DNA: TGTGCCAGCAGCACTAGCGGGGTTCTAGCCAAAAACATTCAGTACTTC
CDR3 protein: CASSTSGVLAKNIQYF

V gene: TRBV7-2
clone size: -
J gene: TRBJ1-1
D gene: -
CDR3 DNA: TGTGCCAGCAGCCCAGCGGGTAATTCTGAAGCTTTCTTT
CDR3 protein: CASSPAGNSEAFF

V gene: TRBV11-1
clone size: -
J gene: TRBJ1-5
D gene: TRBD1
CDR3 DNA: TGTGCCAGCAGCCCTGGGACAGAGCATCAGCCCCAGCATTTT
CDR3 protein: CASSPGTEHQPQHF

V gene: TRBV7-8
clone size: -
J gene: TRBJ1-1
D gene: -
CDR3 DNA: TGTGCCAGCAGCACTCTTCACAGAGCCAACACTGAAGCTTTCTTT
CDR3 protein: CASSTLHRANTEAFF

V gene: TRBV7-9
clone size: -
J gene: TRBJ1-2
D gene: -
CDR3 DNA: TGTGCCAGCAGCCCTGGAGTAATCTATGGCTACACCTTC
CDR3 protein: CASSPGVIYGYTF

V gene: TRBV4-3
clone size: -
J gene: TRBJ2-7
D gene: -
CDR3 DNA: TGCGCCAGCAGCCAAGACGGGACCTACGAGCAGTACTTC
CDR3 protein: CASSQDGTYEQYF

V gene: TRBV7-6
clone size: -
J gene: TRBJ2-7
D gene: TRBD1
CDR3 DNA: TGTGCCAGCAGCTTACCAGGGGGATGGCAGTACTTC
CDR3 protein: CASSLPGGWQYF

V gene: TRBV28
clone size: -
J gene: TRBJ2-7
D gene: -
CDR3 DNA: TGTGCCAGCAGTTTATTCAGGACAGTTGCCTACGAGCAGTACTTC
CDR3 protein: CASSLFRTVAYEQYF

V gene: TRBV19
clone size: -
J gene: TRBJ1-6
D gene: -
CDR3 DNA: TGTGCCAGTAGTATCGGGGTGAATAATTCACCCCTCCACTTT
CDR3 protein: CASSIGVNNSPLHF

V gene: TRBV4-1
clone size: -
J gene: TRBJ1-1
D gene: TRBD1
CDR3 DNA: TGCGCCAGCAGCCAAGATGGGACAGCCTACGGAGCTTTCTTT
CDR3 protein: CASSQDGTAYGAFF

V gene: TRBV5-1
clone size: -
J gene: TRBJ2-5
D gene: -
CDR3 DNA: TGCGCCAGCAGCCCGACCCTCACCGGGAGAGAGACCCAGTACTTC
CDR3 protein: CASSPTLTGRETQYF

V gene: TRBV10-1
clone size: -
J gene: TRBJ1-5
D gene: TRBD1
CDR3 DNA: TGCGCCAGCACTAAACCAGGGGGAAAAACCCTTATTTGCAGTCAGCCCCAGCATTTT
CDR3 protein: CASTKPGGKTLICSQPQHF

V gene: TRBV4-3
clone size: -
J gene: TRBJ2-7
D gene: -
CDR3 DNA: TGCGCCAGCAGCCTTAGGGACAACTCCTACGAGCAGTACTTC
CDR3 protein: CASSLRDNSYEQYF

V gene: TRBV10-3
clone size: -
J gene: TRBJ1-1
D gene: -
CDR3 DNA: TGTGCCATCAGTGAACAGGGAAACACTGAAGCTTTCTTT
CDR3 protein: CAISEQGNTEAFF

V gene: TRBV6-2/TRBV6-3
clone size: -
J gene: TRBJ2-2
D gene: TRBD1
CDR3 DNA: TGTGCCAGCAGCGGGTGGACAGGGGGCTTCGGGGAGCTGTTTTTT
CDR3 protein: CASSGWTGGFGELFF

V gene: TRBV7-2
clone size: -
J gene: TRBJ1-5
D gene: -
CDR3 DNA: TGTGCCAGCAGCTTAGTAGGGTCCGGGGAGGATCAGCCCCAGCATTTT
CDR3 protein: CASSLVGSGEDQPQHF

V gene: TRBV6-6
clone size: few
J gene: TRBJ1-2
D gene: TRBD1
CDR3 DNA: TGTGCCAGCAGCCAGGGGGGCATCTTTGGCTACACCTTC
CDR3 protein: CASSQGGIFGYTF

V gene: TRBV27
clone size: -
J gene: TRBJ2-1
D gene: -
CDR3 DNA: TGTGCCAGCAGTTTCGATTGGAGGGGGCTTGGTGAGCAGTTCTTC
CDR3 protein: CASSFDWRGLGEQFF

V gene: TRBV19
clone size: -
J gene: TRBJ1-5
D gene: -
CDR3 DNA: TGTGCCAGTAGCCCCTGGGGAATGGGGGGGATTCAGCCCCAGCATTTT
CDR3 protein: CASSPWGMGGIQPQHF

V gene: TRBV5-1
clone size: -
J gene: TRBJ1-2
D gene: TRBD1
CDR3 DNA: TGCGCCAGCAGCTTGGACAGGGGGCAAGGCTACACCTTC
CDR3 protein: CASSLDRGQGYTF

V gene: TRBV5-1
clone size: -
J gene: TRBJ1-5
D gene: -
CDR3 DNA: TGCGCCAGCAGCTTGAAAAGGTCTCTTTACAGGGTCCTTGGGAGGGTTAGCAATCAGCCCCAGCATTTT
CDR3 protein: CASSLKRSLYRVLGRVSNQPQHF

V gene: TRBV7-9
clone size: -
J gene: TRBJ2-7
D gene: -
CDR3 DNA: TGTGCCAGCAGCTTAGGGAGGTCCATATCCTACGAGCAGTACTTC
CDR3 protein: CASSLGRSISYEQYF

V gene: TRBV19
clone size: -
J gene: TRBJ2-7
D gene: -
CDR3 DNA: TGTGCCAGTAGTATAGCGGGACTGGCCTCCGAGCAGTACTTC
CDR3 protein: CASSIAGLASEQYF

V gene: TRBV25-1
clone size: -
J gene: TRBJ1-1
D gene: TRBD1
CDR3 DNA: TGTGCCAGCGGGGGGACAGGTAGCCTTGAAGCTTTCTTT
CDR3 protein: CASGGTGSLEAFF

V gene: TRBV11-2
clone size: -
J gene: TRBJ2-7
D gene: TRBD1
CDR3 DNA: TGTGCCAGCAGCCCCGGGACAGGGGGTATCGAGCAGTACTTC
CDR3 protein: CASSPGTGGIEQYF

V gene: TRBV11-2
clone size: -
J gene: TRBJ1-2
D gene: TRBD1
CDR3 DNA: TGTGCCAGCAGCCAGACAGGGGCTAACTATGGCTACACCTTC
CDR3 protein: CASSQTGANYGYTF

V gene: TRBV5-1
clone size: once
J gene: TRBJ2-3
D gene: TRBD1
CDR3 DNA: TGCGCCAGCAGCACCTGGACAGGGATCACAGATACGCAGTATTTT
CDR3 protein: CASSTWTGITDTQYF

V gene: TRBV12-3/TRBV12-4
clone size: once
J gene: TRBJ1-1
D gene: -
CDR3 DNA: TGTGCCAGCAGTTTAGGAGGGATCGCTTTCTTT
CDR3 protein: CASSLGGIAFF

V gene: TRBV4-1
clone size: -
J gene: TRBJ2-7
D gene: -
CDR3 DNA: TGCGCCAGCAGCCAAGTGGAACAGGGAGTATACGAGCAGTACTTC
CDR3 protein: CASSQVEQGVYEQYF

V gene: TRBV5-1
clone size: -
J gene: TRBJ2-2
D gene: TRBD1
CDR3 DNA: TGCGCCAGCAGCACACCGCAGGGGGCCGGCGGGGAGCTGTTTTTT
CDR3 protein: CASSTPQGAGGELFF

V gene: TRBV12-5
clone size: -
J gene: TRBJ1-2
D gene: -
CDR3 DNA: TGTGCTAGTGGTTTGCCCCTCCCAGACAGCACTCTAAACTATGGCTACACCTTC
CDR3 protein: CASGLPLPDSTLNYGYTF

V gene: TRBV10-3
clone size: -
J gene: TRBJ2-5
D gene: -
CDR3 DNA: TGTGCCATCAGTGCGGGCCCGGGGGAGACCCAGTACTTC
CDR3 protein: CAISAGPGETQYF

V gene: TRBV15
clone size: few
J gene: TRBJ1-1
D gene: -
CDR3 DNA: TGTGCCACCAGCAGAGAGGTCGGGAGGACTGAAGCTTTCTTT
CDR3 protein: CATSREVGRTEAFF

V gene: TRBV2
clone size: few
J gene: TRBJ2-1
D gene: TRBD2
CDR3 DNA: TGTGCCAGCATCCGGTGGAGCGGGAAAGACAATGAGCAGTTCTTC
CDR3 protein: CASIRWSGKDNEQFF

V gene: TRBV12-3/TRBV12-4
clone size: once
J gene: TRBJ1-1
D gene: -
CDR3 DNA: TGTGCCAGCAGTTCCTCCCTAGTCAAAGCTTTCTTT
CDR3 protein: CASSSSLVKAFF

V gene: TRBV4-3
clone size: -
J gene: TRBJ2-1
D gene: TRBD2
CDR3 DNA: TGCGCCAGCAGCCAAGGTAGAGCGGGAGCGGGCGAGCAGTTCTTC
CDR3 protein: CASSQGRAGAGEQFF

V gene: TRBV7-8
clone size: -
J gene: TRBJ1-1
D gene: -
CDR3 DNA: TGTGCCAGCAGCCAGGGACTCCGTGAGGCTTTCTTT
CDR3 protein: CASSQGLREAFF

V gene: TRBV19
clone size: -
J gene: TRBJ1-2
D gene: -
CDR3 DNA: TGTGCCAGTAGTTCGGGACTTCCCTATGGCTACACCTTC
CDR3 protein: CASSSGLPYGYTF

V gene: TRBV6-5
clone size: -
J gene: TRBJ1-1
D gene: -
CDR3 DNA: TGTGCCAGCAGTTACTTTAGGGAGATGAACACTGAAGCTTTCTTT
CDR3 protein: CASSYFREMNTEAFF

V gene: TRBV9
clone size: -
J gene: TRBJ1-1
D gene: -
CDR3 DNA: TGTGCCAGCAGCGGCCTCCAGGGGAACACTGAAGCTTTCTTT
CDR3 protein: CASSGLQGNTEAFF

V gene: TRBV25-1
clone size: -
J gene: TRBJ1-2
D gene: -
CDR3 DNA: TGTGCCAGCAGTGAAAGGCAGGGGAGAGGCTACACCTTC
CDR3 protein: CASSERQGRGYTF

V gene: TRBV20-1
clone size: -
J gene: TRBJ2-6
D gene: -
CDR3 DNA: TGCAGTGCCGGCGGCGGTGCCGTCCTGACTTTC
CDR3 protein: CSAGGGAVLTF

V gene: TRBV21-1
clone size: -
J gene: TRBJ2-7
D gene: -
CDR3 DNA: TGTGCCAGCAGCCCTCTCTTCGGGTCAGTGGACGAGCAGTACTTC
CDR3 protein: CASSPLFGSVDEQYF

V gene: TRBV30
clone size: few
J gene: TRBJ1-2
D gene: TRBD1
CDR3 DNA: TGTGCCTCCACGTTACAGGGGGTGTATGGCTACACCTTC
CDR3 protein: CASTLQGVYGYTF

V gene: TRBV11-2
clone size: once
J gene: TRBJ2-2
D gene: -
CDR3 DNA: TGTGCCAGCAGCCCGGGGGTCAACACCGGGGAGCTGTTTTTT
CDR3 protein: CASSPGVNTGELFF

V gene: TRBV7-2
clone size: few
J gene: TRBJ2-7
D gene: TRBD1
CDR3 DNA: TGTGCCAGCAGCTTAGGGTCCGGGACAGGGGCCCGCTACGAGCAGTACTTC
CDR3 protein: CASSLGSGTGARYEQYF

V gene: TRBV7-3
clone size: -
J gene: TRBJ2-2
D gene: TRBD2
CDR3 DNA: TGTGCCGTGCGACTAGCCGCAACCGGGGAGCTGTTTTTT
CDR3 protein: CAVRLAATGELFF

V gene: TRBV5-1
clone size: -
J gene: TRBJ2-5
D gene: -
CDR3 DNA: TGCGCCAGCAGCTTGGCCGGGGTCCCCCAAGAGACCCAGTACTTC
CDR3 protein: CASSLAGVPQETQYF

V gene: TRBV5-4
clone size: -
J gene: TRBJ1-6
D gene: TRBD1
CDR3 DNA: TGTGCCAGCAGCTTGGAGGGGGCTTCACCCCTCCACTTT
CDR3 protein: CASSLEGASPLHF

V gene: TRBV21-1
clone size: -
J gene: TRBJ1-1
D gene: -
CDR3 DNA: TGTGCCAGCAGCTCCCCACGGGGGGCAGGGAGGGGCAACACTGAAGCTTTCTTT
CDR3 protein: CASSSPRGAGRGNTEAFF

V gene: TRBV6-2/TRBV6-3
clone size: -
J gene: TRBJ1-5
D gene: -
CDR3 DNA: TGTGCCAGCAGTTCGGGGTGGGGCAATCAGCCCCAGCATTTT
CDR3 protein: CASSSGWGNQPQHF